This T cell receptor beta chain was sequenced for a study of blood T cell repertoires in COVID-19. TCRdb's copy holds only in-frame clones and misses some; the assay was immunoSEQ multiplex PCR. The sample records approximately 78,000 clones, 83% being singletons. Germline CDR1 SGHVS, CDR2 FQNEAQ. V lost 9 bases and J lost 3; bases outside the gene matches: 4. This CDR3 contains 13 residues. This clone appeared a single time. The clonotype was recovered from an elderly woman with acute or convalescent COVID-19. Sequenced input: peripheral blood. The rearrangement joins TRBV7-8 to TRBJ1-4, with TRBD1 matching over 7 bases. DNA for the CDR3: TGTGCCAGTTCAGGGGGGCCTAATGAAAAACTGTTTTTT. As protein: CASSGGPNEKLFF.